In its sample, the clone carrying this T cell receptor beta chain was seen once. The germline V and J ends were trimmed by 4 bases and 8 bases, with 10 bases remaining between them. Germline V gene data show CDR1 as SGHRS and CDR2 as YFSETQ. The CDR3 is made up of 13 amino acids. Measured with immunoSEQ multiplex PCR; TCRdb has only the in-frame clones, and not every one. The table lists 390,000 or so clones, roughly 90% of them singletons, with more than 1.4% in the top ten. The sample originates from a study of blood T cell repertoires in COVID-19. Source material: peripheral blood. The sequence derives from a woman in her thirties with active or convalescent COVID-19. V usage is TRBV5-1 and J usage is TRBJ1-6, with D maybe TRBD1 (6 bases). The CDR3 DNA follows: TGCGCCAGCAGCCACGGACAGTATTCACCCCTCCACTTT. It is translated as CASSHGQYSPLHF. Full variable domain (outside the CDR3, taken from reference TRBV5-1 and TRBJ1-6): KAGVTQTPRYLIKTRGQQVTLSCSPISGHRSVSWYQQTPGQGLQFLFEYFSETQRNKGNFPGRFSGRQFSNSRSEMNVSTLELGDSALYLCASSHGQYSPLHFGNGTRLTVT.